The 18 T cell receptor beta chains below all came from one sample that was sequenced in a study of identical twins. TCRdb fed the 5' RACE reads into MiXCR, producing one record per CDR3 protein. The sample carries some 560,000 distinct CDR3 sequences, 9.5% to 10% recorded once. Separately, the same data were catalogued under a study of yellow fever vaccine responses in identical twins.

Sequenced sample: PBMCs. These receptors all stem from a woman aged 18-29 years in good health.

The table lists this clonotype with a few counts. The chain uses TRBV7-9 and TRBJ2-7; 10 bases are shared with TRBD1. CDR1 is SEHNR and CDR2 is FQNEAQ in the germline V gene (reference sequence). J was trimmed by 7 bases and V by 6 bases; bases with no gene match: 15. This CDR3 has 16 residues. The CDR3 loop is CASSSTTGTGVREQYF. For the CDR3, the DNA is TGTGCCAGCAGTTCAACCACCGGGACAGGGGTGAGGGAGCAGTACTTC.

This clonotype was seen more than once but under ten times. The chain employs TRBV4-1 and TRBJ2-5, with D maybe TRBD2 (5 bases). CDR3 length: 14 amino acids. V lost 0 bases and J 4 bases, leaving 9 bases between the germline ends. The germline gives CDR1 MGHRA, CDR2 YSYEKL. Here the CDR3 reads CASSQDPGTETQYF. In nucleotides, the CDR3 is TGCGCCAGCAGCCAAGATCCGGGAACAGAGACCCAGTACTTC.

V usage is TRBV20-1 and J usage is TRBJ1-2; 8 bases are shared with TRBD1. The V and J ends lost 0 bases and 0 bases, in that order; junction bases with no gene match: 3. Germline assignment: CDR1 DFQATT and CDR2 SNEGSKA (reference sequence). The CDR3 extends over 15 amino acids. CDR3 region: CSARDKDRANYGYTF. CDR3 bases: TGCAGTGCTAGAGATAAGGACAGGGCTAACTATGGCTACACCTTC.

This clonotype has only a few counts. The rearrangement links TRBV20-1 to TRBJ2-7, with unresolved D. The germline V and J ends were trimmed by 6 bases and 0 bases, with 15 bases remaining between them. CDR3 length equals 14 residues. In germline, CDR1 is DFQATT, CDR2 SNEGSKA (reference sequence). CDR3 nucleotide sequence: TGCAGTGCCGACGGCTATCAAAGCTCCTACGAGCAGTACTTC. Its protein is CSADGYQSSYEQYF.

This clonotype was seen a few times. This sequence joins TRBV21-1 and TRBJ2-5. TRBV21-1 is shown as a pseudogene. The CDR3 runs to 12 residues. In DNA, the CDR3 is TGTGCCAGCGCCTCACAGATGGAGACCCAGTACTTC. Translation: CASASQMETQYF.

This clonotype was picked up many times. The chain uses TRBV7-9 and TRBJ1-2, with D possibly TRBD1 on 6 matching bases. The CDR3 has 14 amino acids. V was shortened by 2 bases and J by 3 bases, with 10 bases between the two germline ends. Germline CDR1 SEHNR, CDR2 FQNEAQ (reference sequence). CDR3 residues: CASSLPGAYYGYTF. CDR3 coding DNA: TGTGCCAGCAGCTTACCGGGGGCGTACTATGGCTACACCTTC. The whole variable domain, remainder taken from reference TRBV7-9 and TRBJ1-2, is DTGVSQNPRHKITKRGQNVTFRCDPISEHNRLYWYRQTLGQGPEFLTYFQNEAQLEKSRLLSDRFSAERPKGSFSTLEIQRTEQGDSAMYLCASSLPGAYYGYTFGSGTRLTVV.

This clonotype was observed at least ten times. This chain uses TRBV12-3 or TRBV12-4 with TRBJ2-7; D possibly matches TRBD1 or TRBD2 (6 bases each). The CDR3 covers 13 residues. V was cut by 2 bases and J by 6 bases, with 11 bases left in between. CDR3 in amino acids: CASSLRGLLEQYF. CDR3 bases: TGTGCCAGCAGTTTACGGGGGCTTCTCGAGCAGTACTTC.

This clonotype was counted only a few times. The J gene is TRBJ2-5, the V gene TRBV5-1; D tentatively fits TRBD1 or TRBD2 (5 bases each). CDR1 is SGHRS and CDR2 is YFSETQ in the germline V gene. V was shortened by 6 bases and J by 1 base, with 25 bases between the two germline ends. The CDR3 spans 18 residues. CDR3 sequence: CASTPRVRGTRPQETQYF. Written as DNA, the CDR3 is TGCGCCAGCACCCCGAGAGTAAGAGGGACCCGTCCCCAAGAGACCCAGTACTTC. The full variable domain, its missing parts supplied by reference TRBV5-1 and TRBJ2-5, is KAGVTQTPRYLIKTRGQQVTLSCSPISGHRSVSWYQQTPGQGLQFLFEYFSETQRNKGNFPGRFSGRQFSNSRSEMNVSTLELGDSALYLCASTPRVRGTRPQETQYFGPGTRLLVL.

J is TRBJ2-3 and V is TRBV4-1, with D unresolved. The CDR3 extends over 14 amino acids. Germline V CDR1 and CDR2: MGHRA, YSYEKL. V lost 1 base and J 3 bases, leaving 8 bases between the germline ends. Written as DNA, the CDR3 is TGCGCCAGCAGCCAAGTAATGGAAACAGATACGCAGTATTTT. It specifies CASSQVMETDTQYF.

The CDR3 is CASSLRGQNQETQYF. The CDR3 DNA reads TGTGCCAGCAGCCTACGGGGACAGAACCAAGAGACCCAGTACTTC. The J gene is TRBJ2-5, the V gene TRBV7-3, with 7 bases identical to TRBD1. The germline CDR1 and CDR2 sequences are SGHTA and FQGTGA. The CDR3 length is 15 residues. Trimming cost V 5 bases and J 0 bases; bases outside gene matches: 6.

This clonotype occurred many times. The chain couples TRBV4-3 to TRBJ2-7; D ambiguous. This CDR3 is built from 15 residues. V was pared by 0 bases and J by 5 bases, with 14 bases between. Germline-derived CDR1 and CDR2 are LGHNA and YSLEER. The CDR3 DNA reads TGCGCCAGCAGCCAAGATCCCGGTCAGGTGCACGAGCAGTACTTC. Protein sequence: CASSQDPGQVHEQYF.

Concerning this clonotype itself: One end of the junction does not line up with germline, which may come from a read error. The rearrangement joins TRBV2 to TRBJ2-1; unclear D gene. The CDR3 sequence is 11 residues long. Germline V CDR1 and CDR2: SNHLY, FYNNEI. The CDR3 spells CATHTGLLKLF. CDR3 in DNA: TGTGCCACCCACACCGGGCTACTAAAGCTCTTC.

This clonotype was observed once. V usage is TRBV13 and J usage is TRBJ2-3, with TRBD1 matching 7 bases. CDR1 is PRHDT and CDR2 is FYEKMQ in the germline V gene (reference sequence). The trim removed 0 bases at V and 6 bases at J, leaving 3 bases unmatched. CDR3 length equals 14 residues. Here the CDR3 DNA reads TGTGCCAGCAGCTTAGGACAGGGGCAGGATACGCAGTATTTT. Protein sequence: CASSLGQGQDTQYF.

The table lists this clonotype with a few counts. The chain's CDR3 is CASSQVGQLGSYEQYF. The CDR3 DNA sequence: TGTGCCAGCAGCCAAGTAGGCCAGCTCGGGTCCTACGAGCAGTACTTC. The chain employs TRBV3-1 and TRBJ2-7; the D is unclear. The CDR3 is 16 amino acids. CDR1 and CDR2 (germline): LGHDT, YNNKEL (reference sequence). Between the trimmed V and J ends, which lost 1 base and 1 base, there was a span of 14 bases.

This clonotype occurred many times. The chain combines TRBV7-9 with TRBJ2-7, with 7 bases that match TRBD1. Per the germline V gene, CDR1 is SEHNR and CDR2 is FQNEAQ (reference sequence). The CDR3 has 17 residues. V gave up 6 bases and J gave up 4 bases; unmatched junction bases: 18. CDR3 DNA: TGTGCCAGCAGTCGGGACGACCGGATTGAGGGGGCTTACGAGCAGTACTTC. This encodes CASSRDDRIEGAYEQYF.

This chain uses TRBV7-2 with TRBJ2-7; 10 bases line up with TRBD2. Germline V lookup: CDR1 SGHTA, CDR2 FQGNSA. The CDR3 runs 14 residues. Trimming took 5 bases from V and 5 from J; bases not matched to a gene: 6. The CDR3 sequence is CASSLSGRVDEQYF. The CDR3, as DNA: TGTGCCAGCAGCCTCAGCGGGAGGGTGGACGAGCAGTACTTC.

The rearrangement links TRBV5-4 to TRBJ2-2; D may be TRBD2 (6 bases). The CDR3 sequence is 14 residues long. The germline V gene has CDR1 SGHNT and CDR2 YYREEE (reference sequence). V was trimmed by 4 bases and J by 1 base, leaving 8 bases between them. CDR3 nucleotides: TGTGCCAGCAGCCCTAGCGAGAACACCGGGGAGCTGTTTTTT. This sequence encodes CASSPSENTGELFF.

The gene calls are TRBV29-1 and TRBJ1-2, with D hard to call. Germline values: CDR1 SQVTM, CDR2 ANQGSEA. The CDR3 spans 13 residues. V was pared by 0 bases and J by 6 bases, with 11 bases between. The CDR3: CSVEDRQENGYTF. Here the CDR3 DNA reads TGCAGCGTTGAAGATCGGCAGGAGAATGGCTACACCTTC.